A single sample is the source of the 24 T cell receptor beta chains below, sequenced in a study of Ad26.COV2.S vaccination and SARS-CoV-2 variants. The data were produced by immunoSEQ multiplex PCR, yet TCRdb's version contains in-frame clones alone and is incomplete. The sample yields over 110,000 clones, 70% to 90% seen once. The material was peripheral blood, obtained after recovery from COVID-19. Receptors were obtained from a human donor who had recovered from COVID-19.

V and J are TRBV7-2 and TRBJ2-2; possibly TRBD1 for D (6 bases). V shed 2 bases and J shed 3 bases, with 10 bases lying between them. This CDR3 comprises 15 residues. The germline gives CDR1 SGHTA, CDR2 FQGNSA. Here the CDR3 reads CASSLTTGYTGELFF. The CDR3 nucleotides are TGTGCCAGCAGCTTAACGACAGGATACACCGGGGAGCTGTTTTTT.

The chain recombines TRBV9 with TRBJ2-3; D is unresolved. The CDR3 is 13 amino acids. Between the trimmed V and J ends, which lost 3 bases and 1 base, there was a span of 6 bases. The V gene's germline CDR1 is SGDLS and CDR2 YYNGEE. The CDR3: CASSAARTDTQYF. CDR3 nucleotides: TGTGCCAGCAGCGCGGCTCGCACAGATACGCAGTATTTT.

The rearrangement joins TRBV5-1 to TRBJ2-1; 11 bases are shared with TRBD2. V lost 2 bases, J lost 10 bases, and 8 bases stayed unmatched. The germline V gene has CDR1 SGHRS and CDR2 YFSETQ. There are 15 residues in the CDR3. CDR3 in amino acids: CASSLNLAGGDEQFF. DNA of the CDR3: TGCGCCAGCAGCTTAAATCTAGCGGGGGGTGACGAGCAGTTCTTC. Looking up the rest from reference TRBV5-1 and TRBJ2-1 gives the full variable domain: KAGVTQTPRYLIKTRGQQVTLSCSPISGHRSVSWYQQTPGQGLQFLFEYFSETQRNKGNFPGRFSGRQFSNSRSEMNVSTLELGDSALYLCASSLNLAGGDEQFFGPGTRLTVL.

The chain links TRBV5-4 to TRBJ2-5, with TRBD1 matching 7 bases. Germline assignment: CDR1 SGHNT and CDR2 YYREEE (reference sequence). V was pared by 4 bases and J by 2 bases, with 5 bases of the junction left unmatched. The length of the CDR3 is 14 residues. The CDR3, as DNA: TGTGCCAGCAGCCCGGGGACAGCTCAAGAGACCCAGTACTTC. Its translation is CASSPGTAQETQYF.

The chain is built from TRBV21-1 and TRBJ2-3. TRBV21-1 is classified as a pseudogene. The CDR3 covers 13 residues. The CDR3 nucleotides read TGTGCCAGCAGCAAAGGTAGGGCTGATACGCAGTATTTT. Its protein is CASSKGRADTQYF.

V gene TRBV2 combines with J gene TRBJ1-2; unclear D gene. The CDR3 has 11 residues. V was pared by 2 bases and J by 5 bases, with 3 bases between. Germline loops: CDR1 SNHLY, CDR2 FYNNEI. CDR3: CASSEFYGYTF. The CDR3 coding sequence is TGTGCCAGCAGTGAATTTTATGGCTACACCTTC.

The V gene is TRBV28, the J gene TRBJ1-3, with unresolved D. The germline V and J ends were trimmed by 7 bases and 5 bases, with 12 bases remaining between them. The CDR3 spans 13 residues. Germline assignment: CDR1 MDHEN and CDR2 SYDVKM. The CDR3 DNA reads TGTGCCAGCACCCCGTCCCCTAGAAACACCATATATTTT. It yields the protein CASTPSPRNTIYF.

This chain joins TRBV6-5 and TRBJ2-7; TRBD2 might be the D (5 bases). Trimming removed 6 bases at V and 6 bases at J, with 12 bases between. From germline, CDR1 is MNHEY and CDR2 SVGAGI. The CDR3 is 12 amino acids. The DNA for the CDR3 is TGTGCCAGCAGAAGCGGATGGGGCGAGCAGTACTTC. As protein: CASRSGWGEQYF.

The DNA for the CDR3 is TGTGCCAGCTCACCAACCGGGACAGGGTTGGAAACTGAAGCTTTCTTT. Protein: CASSPTGTGLETEAFF. V is TRBV18 and J is TRBJ1-1; 9 nucleotides align to TRBD1. V lost 2 bases to trimming and J lost 5 bases; unmatched junction nucleotides: 9. The CDR3 covers 16 residues. CDR1 is KGHSH, CDR2 LQKENI, per germline.

V usage is TRBV27 and J usage is TRBJ1-2; 8 nucleotides align to TRBD1. Losses at the gene ends were 6 bases for V and 5 bases for J; bases not matched to a gene: 5. CDR3 length: 13 amino acids. CDR1 is MNHEY, CDR2 SMNVEV, per germline (reference sequence). The CDR3 reads CASSRTGSYGYTF. CDR3 in DNA: TGTGCCAGCAGCCGGACAGGGAGTTATGGCTACACCTTC.

The V and J genes are TRBV7-9 and TRBJ2-5, with D possibly TRBD1 on 5 matching bases. Trimming took 4 bases from V and 4 from J, leaving 19 bases between them. Germline values: CDR1 SEHNR, CDR2 FQNEAQ (reference sequence). CDR3 length: 16 residues. The CDR3 DNA reads as TGTGCCAGCAGCTCAGCTACAGGAAAAGGGGTAGAGACCCAGTACTTC. It translates to CASSSATGKGVETQYF.

Only a few counts were recorded for this clone. This chain uses TRBV15 with TRBJ2-3; maybe TRBD2 (6 bases). Trimming cost V 8 bases and J 3 bases, with 12 bases left between them. The germline V gene encodes CDR1 LNHNV and CDR2 YYDKDF (reference sequence). CDR3 length equals 13 residues. In nucleotides, the CDR3 is TGTGCCACCCACACCGGGGGAACAGATACGCAGTATTTT. As protein: CATHTGGTDTQYF.

The J gene is TRBJ2-1, the V gene TRBV29-1, with TRBD1 identical over 9 bases. V gave up 6 bases and J gave up 5 bases; unmatched junction bases: 2. This CDR3 region has 12 residues. Germline V gene lookup returns CDR1 SQVTM and CDR2 ANQGSEA. The chain's CDR3 is CSVGQGNNEQFF. The CDR3 region has the DNA TGCAGCGTGGGACAGGGTAACAATGAGCAGTTCTTC.

This sequence joins TRBV7-2 and TRBJ2-3, with 11 bases matching TRBD1. V was clipped by 5 bases and J by 0 bases; unmatched bases: 4. The CDR3 covers 16 residues. Germline-derived CDR1 and CDR2 are SGHTA and FQGNSA. CDR3 loop: CASSLGTGGSTDTQYF. The CDR3, as DNA: TGTGCCAGCAGCCTGGGGACAGGGGGAAGCACAGATACGCAGTATTTT. The full variable domain, with the rest looked up from reference TRBV7-2 and TRBJ2-3, is GAGVSQSPSNKVTEKGKDVELRCDPISGHTALYWYRQSLGQGLEFLIYFQGNSAPDKSGLPSDRFSAERTGGSVSTLTIQRTQQEDSAVYLCASSLGTGGSTDTQYFGPGTRLTVL.

This clone was seen a few times. The chain is built from TRBV5-4 and TRBJ2-5, with 10 bases that match TRBD1. The V segment lost 4 bases and the J segment 3 bases; nucleotides outside the gene matches: 9. The V gene's germline CDR1 is SGHNT and CDR2 YYREEE (reference sequence). The CDR3 length is 16 residues. The CDR3 bases are TGTGCCAGCAGCCTGGGGACAGGGGTAGGAGAAGAGACCCAGTACTTC. This codes for CASSLGTGVGEETQYF.

This clone has just a few counts. The chain employs TRBV6-5 and TRBJ2-7; a possible D gene is TRBD2 (5 bases). Germline CDR1 reads MNHEY; CDR2 reads SVGAGI. V was clipped by 6 bases and J by 3 bases, with 18 bases between them. The CDR3 loop spans 15 amino acids. The CDR3 region is CASRSEGLLNYEQYF. The CDR3 coding sequence is TGTGCCAGCAGGTCCGAGGGCCTTCTGAACTACGAGCAGTACTTC.

Comments on this clone: Additional DNA sequences in this sample encode the identical CDR3. The genes are TRBV28 and TRBJ2-7; no definite D call. The CDR3 has 12 residues. Trimming left V 3 bases short and J 4 bases short, with 7 bases between. CDR1 is MDHEN, CDR2 SYDVKM, per germline. CDR3: CASSLQEYEQYF. CDR3 DNA sequence: TGTGCCAGCAGTTTGCAGGAATACGAGCAGTACTTC.

The chain employs TRBV18 and TRBJ2-3; D is possibly TRBD2 (5 bases). This CDR3 has 15 residues. V shed 4 bases and J shed 4 bases, with 15 bases lying between them. CDR1 and CDR2 from the germline V gene are KGHSH and LQKENI. CDR3 loop: CASSLGGGPADTQYF. The CDR3 nucleotides read TGTGCCAGCTCACTCGGTGGAGGACCGGCAGATACGCAGTATTTT.

The CDR3 DNA follows: TGTGCCAGCAGTTCGACAGGGGATGGTCCATACTATGGCTACACCTTC. It encodes CASSSTGDGPYYGYTF. The chain joins TRBV28 to TRBJ1-2, with 8 bases matching TRBD1. The CDR3 loop spans 16 amino acids. V was pared by 4 bases and J by 3 bases, with 10 bases of the junction left unmatched. The germline gives CDR1 MDHEN, CDR2 SYDVKM.

This clone showed up just once. This chain links TRBV18 with TRBJ1-3; D may be TRBD1 (5 bases). Trimming stripped 5 bases from V and 2 bases from J, with 13 bases between. In germline, CDR1 is KGHSH, CDR2 LQKENI. The CDR3 is made up of 15 amino acids. The CDR3 is CASSSRGDPGNTIYF. As DNA, the CDR3 is TGTGCCAGCTCATCCCGGGGGGACCCTGGAAACACCATATATTTT.

The chain recombines TRBV18 with TRBJ1-2; the D gene is possibly TRBD1 (6 bases). The germline V gene has CDR1 KGHSH and CDR2 LQKENI. The CDR3 spans 13 residues. V was cut by 2 bases and J by 8 bases, with 12 bases left in between. The CDR3 reads CASSPVKGQGYTF. The CDR3 DNA follows: TGTGCCAGCTCACCAGTAAAGGGACAAGGCTACACCTTC.

The rearrangement joins TRBV4-3 to TRBJ1-2, with 7 bases aligning to TRBD1. The junction had 6 bases not matched to a gene; V was cut back by 0 bases and J by 5 bases. The CDR3 length is 15 residues. Germline assignment: CDR1 LGHNA and CDR2 YSLEER. CDR3 sequence (DNA): TGCGCCAGCAGCCAAGACCCGACAGGGTTGTATGGCTACACCTTC. It translates to CASSQDPTGLYGYTF.

Only one count was recorded for this clone. This chain connects TRBV9 to TRBJ2-7, with D uncertain. CDR3 length equals 15 residues. Trimming pared 0 bases from V and 2 bases from J, leaving 12 bases between. Germline V gives CDR1 SGDLS, CDR2 YYNGEE. In nucleotides, the CDR3 is TGTGCCAGCAGCGTAGCCCCCGTTGTAGCCTACGAGCAGTACTTC. This gives the protein CASSVAPVVAYEQYF.

In its sample, this clone was seen once. The chain combines TRBV6-1 with TRBJ2-7; the D is unclear. The CDR3 covers 13 residues. With 0 bases removed from V and 7 bases from J, the gap between germline ends came to 10 bases. Germline CDR1 reads MNHNS; CDR2 reads SASEGT. The CDR3 here is CASSEAPVGEQYF. The DNA of the CDR3 is TGTGCCAGCAGTGAAGCACCAGTCGGGGAGCAGTACTTC.